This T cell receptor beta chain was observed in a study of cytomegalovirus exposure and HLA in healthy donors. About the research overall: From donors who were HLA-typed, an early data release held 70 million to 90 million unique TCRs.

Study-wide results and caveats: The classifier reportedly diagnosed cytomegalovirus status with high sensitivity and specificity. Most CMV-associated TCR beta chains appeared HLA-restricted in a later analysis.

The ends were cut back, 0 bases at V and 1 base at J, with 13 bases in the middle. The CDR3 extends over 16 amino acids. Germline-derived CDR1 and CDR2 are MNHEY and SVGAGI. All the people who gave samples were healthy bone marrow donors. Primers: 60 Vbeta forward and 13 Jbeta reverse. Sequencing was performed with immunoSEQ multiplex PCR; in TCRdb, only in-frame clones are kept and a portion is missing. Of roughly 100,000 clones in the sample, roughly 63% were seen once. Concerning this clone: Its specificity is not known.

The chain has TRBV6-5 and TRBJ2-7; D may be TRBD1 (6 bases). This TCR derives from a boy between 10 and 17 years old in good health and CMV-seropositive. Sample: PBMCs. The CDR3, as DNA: TGTGCCAGCAGTTACTCGGACCAGGGGTTTTCCTACGAGCAGTACTTC. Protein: CASSYSDQGFSYEQYF.